Below, 23 T cell receptor beta chains from the same sample are listed, as sequenced in a study of blood T cell repertoires in COVID-19 (dated by TCRdb to between 2020 and 2021). The method was the immunoSEQ multiplex PCR assay. The source is immuneACCESS, and TCRdb retained only in-frame sequences with V and J called. Part of the clones is not carried over; for the studies checked, unresolved V genes explain less than half of this, and the remainder is unexplained. The sample profile shows roughly 200,000 clones; approximately 87% of them were found once. The biggest ten clones account for 15% to 20% of the sample. Sequencing used peripheral blood. These receptors came from a person aged 65-85 years with COVID-19, enrolled during active disease.

The DNA for the CDR3 is TGTGCCAGTAGTATTTTCCGGGGTCAAAACGGGGCCAACGTCCTGACTTTC. Translation gives CASSIFRGQNGANVLTF. The chain carries TRBV19 and TRBJ2-6; a weak D match, TRBD2 (5 bases). The CDR3 is made up of 17 amino acids. V was cut by 3 bases and J by 4 bases, with 16 bases left in between. Germline V gene data show CDR1 as LNHDA and CDR2 as SQIVND (reference sequence).

This clone was detected ten times or more. This chain joins TRBV9 and TRBJ1-2, with no clear D. From germline, CDR1 is SGDLS and CDR2 YYNGEE. V lost 0 bases, J lost 9 bases, and 12 bases lay in between. The length of the CDR3 is 13 residues. In DNA, the CDR3 is TGTGCCAGCAGCGTAGTGGGCCCAGGCCGCTACACCTTC. Translated, it gives CASSVVGPGRYTF.

The V and J genes are TRBV9 and TRBJ2-3; 10 bases agree with TRBD2. This CDR3 is built from 17 residues. The J segment lost 4 bases and the V segment lost 0 bases, leaving 8 bases of the junction unmatched. Germline CDR1 and CDR2: SGDLS and YYNGEE. CDR3 loop: CASSVVLAGELADTQYF. Here the CDR3 DNA reads TGTGCCAGCAGCGTAGTGCTAGCGGGAGAATTGGCAGATACGCAGTATTTT.

The CDR3 protein is CASSPGWGPSTGELFF. The CDR3 DNA is TGTGCCAGCAGCCCGGGCTGGGGCCCCTCGACGGGGGAGCTGTTTTTT. The J gene is TRBJ2-2, the V gene TRBV5-6; tentative D call: TRBD1 (5 bases). V was cut by 4 bases and J by 8 bases, with 21 bases left in between. The germline gives CDR1 SGHDT, CDR2 YYEEEE. This CDR3 is 16 amino acids long.

CDR3 coding DNA: TGTGCCAGCAGCTTAGCCGTCGGTTCACCCCTCCACTTT. Translated: CASSLAVGSPLHF. The chain links TRBV14 to TRBJ1-6, with D uncertain. The length of the CDR3 is 13 residues. Germline assignment: CDR1 SGHDN and CDR2 FVKESK. Trimming took 5 bases from V and 9 from J, leaving 11 bases between them.

The gene calls are TRBV9 and TRBJ1-6; D gene ambiguous. CDR3 size: 14 residues. V gave up 0 bases and J gave up 6 bases, with 7 bases separating them. Looked up from germline, CDR1 is SGDLS and CDR2 is YYNGEE. The CDR3 reads CASSVAGSNSPLHF. CDR3 sequence (DNA): TGTGCCAGCAGCGTAGCGGGGAGTAATTCACCCCTCCACTTT.

The chain recombines TRBV5-4 with TRBJ2-2; maybe TRBD2 (5 bases). V was shortened by 0 bases and J by 5 bases, with 5 bases between the two germline ends. Germline-derived CDR1 and CDR2 are SGHNT and YYREEE (reference sequence). The length of the CDR3 is 13 residues. The CDR3 bases are TGTGCCAGCAGCTTGGGGGAGACCGGGGAGCTGTTTTTT. Amino acids: CASSLGETGELFF. The variable domain in full, with the rest retrieved from reference TRBV5-4 and TRBJ2-2, is ETGVTQSPTHLIKTRGQQVTLRCSSQSGHNTVSWYQQALGQGPQFIFQYYREEENGRGNFPPRFSGLQFPNYSSELNVNALELDDSALYLCASSLGETGELFFGEGSRLTVL.

The genes are TRBV20-1 and TRBJ2-1, with TRBD2 matching 8 bases. The V gene end was trimmed by 3 bases and the J gene end by 1 base; junction bases not matched to a gene: 8. Looked up from germline, CDR1 is DFQATT and CDR2 is SNEGSKA (reference sequence). CDR3 size: 16 residues. The CDR3 reads CSASPVRGGSYNEQFF. CDR3 bases: TGCAGTGCTAGTCCCGTACGGGGGGGGTCCTACAATGAGCAGTTCTTC.

CDR3 residues: CASRLTGYEQYF. CDR3 bases: TGTGCCAGCAGACTAACAGGGTACGAGCAGTACTTC. The gene calls are TRBV28 and TRBJ2-7; D might be TRBD1 (6 bases). The CDR3 contains 12 residues. Germline V gene lookup returns CDR1 MDHEN and CDR2 SYDVKM. The V end lost 6 bases, the J end lost 4 bases, and 10 bases lay between the germline ends.

CDR3 amino acids: CARPVGRNTEAFF. The CDR3 bases are TGTGCCAGGCCAGTTGGCAGGAACACTGAAGCTTTCTTT. This chain links TRBV27 with TRBJ1-1; no reliable D call. The CDR3 extends over 13 amino acids. Trimming removed 9 bases from V and 1 base from J, with 12 bases in between. CDR1 is MNHEY and CDR2 is SMNVEV in the germline V gene (reference sequence).

J is TRBJ1-5 and V is TRBV19; 7 bases are a match to TRBD1. CDR1 is LNHDA, CDR2 SQIVND, per germline (reference sequence). The CDR3 loop spans 17 amino acids. Losses at the gene ends were 5 bases for V and 0 bases for J; bases not matched to a gene: 10. The CDR3 DNA reads TGTGCCAGTAGTGTTAACAGGGGAGGCGATAGCAATCAGCCCCAGCATTTT. Translated: CASSVNRGGDSNQPQHF. The whole variable domain, remainder taken from reference TRBV19 and TRBJ1-5, is DGGITQSPKYLFRKEGQNVTLSCEQNLNHDAMYWYRQDPGQGLRLIYYSQIVNDFQKGDIAEGYSVSREKKESFPLTVTSAQKNPTAFYLCASSVNRGGDSNQPQHFGDGTRLSIL.

Points on this clone: At the DNA level, this CDR3 is encoded by other sequences in the same sample as well. The rearrangement uses TRBV27 and TRBJ1-3; D is unclear. The CDR3 has 14 amino acids. Germline V lookup: CDR1 MNHEY, CDR2 SMNVEV (reference sequence). The V and J ends lost 0 bases and 2 bases respectively, with 5 bases between them. This CDR3 is CASSLSGAGNTIYF. Written as DNA, the CDR3 is TGTGCCAGCAGTTTATCCGGGGCTGGAAACACCATATATTTT.

The chain carries TRBV25-1 and TRBJ2-1, with TRBD2 identical over 13 bases. Germline CDR1 is MGHDK and CDR2 is SYGVNS. With V trimmed by 3 bases and J by 6 bases, 5 bases remained unmatched. This CDR3 is built from 16 residues. CDR3 protein: CASSDPLAGGVNEQFF. The CDR3 coding sequence is TGTGCCAGCAGTGACCCACTAGCGGGAGGGGTCAATGAGCAGTTCTTC.

The rearrangement uses TRBV30 and TRBJ2-1, with 10 bases aligning to TRBD2. This CDR3 has 14 residues. Germline CDR1 reads GTSNPN; CDR2 reads SVGIG (reference sequence). V trimming: 6 bases; J trimming: 3 bases; junction bases outside the gene matches: 5. The CDR3 reads CACGAGGGYNEQFF. Here the CDR3 DNA reads TGTGCCTGCGGAGCGGGAGGGGGCTACAATGAGCAGTTCTTC.

The chain uses TRBV10-3 and TRBJ2-5; TRBD2 matches at 9 bases. The CDR3 sequence is 16 residues long. CDR1 is ENHRY, CDR2 SYGVKD, per germline. Germline trimming cut 0 bases from V and 9 bases from J; bases unmatched to any gene: 11. CDR3 bases: TGTGCCATCAGTGAGTCCGTGACTAGCGGCCCCGCGGCCCAGTACTTC. Translated: CAISESVTSGPAAQYF.

This rearrangement joins TRBV28 to TRBJ1-5; D ambiguous. The ends were cut back, 5 bases at V and 6 bases at J, with 11 bases in the middle. Germline-derived CDR1 and CDR2 are MDHEN and SYDVKM. This CDR3 comprises 13 residues. The CDR3 region is CASSRRVIQPQHF. The CDR3 nucleotides read TGTGCCAGCAGTCGTCGAGTGATTCAGCCCCAGCATTTT.

The rearrangement uses TRBV2 and TRBJ1-4; 9 bases are a match to TRBD1. V gave up 7 bases and J gave up 8 bases; unmatched junction bases: 11. From germline, CDR1 is SNHLY and CDR2 FYNNEI. The CDR3 is made up of 15 amino acids. Written as DNA, the CDR3 is TGTGCCAGCACCATCCCGGGACAGGGCGGCGAAAAACTGTTTTTT. Translated: CASTIPGQGGEKLFF.

The V gene is TRBV10-3, the J gene TRBJ2-1, with a weak D call TRBD2 (5 bases). CDR3 length: 16 residues. Between the trimmed V and J ends, which lost 5 bases and 0 bases, there was a span of 14 bases. Germline V CDR1 and CDR2: ENHRY, SYGVKD. This chain's CDR3 is CAISSAAESSYNEQFF. For the CDR3, the DNA is TGTGCCATCAGTAGTGCAGCGGAGAGCTCCTACAATGAGCAGTTCTTC.

This clone has just a few counts. V gene TRBV5-5 combines with J gene TRBJ2-4; 9 positions match TRBD1. Trimming removed 3 bases from V and 2 bases from J; junction bases left unmatched: 12. The CDR3 runs to 18 residues. The germline V gene encodes CDR1 SGHKS and CDR2 YYEKEE (reference sequence). As DNA, the CDR3 is TGTGCCAGCAGCTCCATCCATCGGGACAGGGTAACCAAAAACATTCAGTACTTC. Residues: CASSSIHRDRVTKNIQYF.

This clone came up a few times. The chain joins TRBV23-1 to TRBJ2-3; 7 nucleotides align to TRBD1. TRBV23-1 is treated as an ORF (open reading frame) with a function not yet certain. The trim removed 3 bases at V and 3 bases at J, leaving 12 bases unmatched. CDR3 length equals 17 residues. The CDR3 DNA follows: TGCGCCAGCAGTCATCTTGGGACAGCCAAGGGGACAGATACGCAGTATTTT. Residues: CASSHLGTAKGTDTQYF.

The chain combines TRBV28 with TRBJ2-6, with D perhaps TRBD1 (5 bases). The CDR3 totals 19 residues. Deletions cut 5 bases from V and 0 bases from J, with 20 bases between. The V gene's germline CDR1 is MDHEN and CDR2 SYDVKM. The CDR3 region has the DNA TGTGCCAGCAGTCCGCGCCCTGGTTACAGGCTCTCTGGGGCCAACGTCCTGACTTTC. Protein sequence: CASSPRPGYRLSGANVLTF.

The table lists this clone with a count of one. The J gene is TRBJ1-5, the V gene TRBV19, with 7 bases matching TRBD1. In germline, CDR1 is LNHDA, CDR2 SQIVND (reference sequence). The length of the CDR3 is 15 residues. The V gene end was trimmed by 8 bases and the J gene end by 0 bases; junction bases not matched to a gene: 7. As DNA, the CDR3 is TGTGCCAGTCGCCTACAGGGGAATAGCAATCAGCCCCAGCATTTT. This gives the protein CASRLQGNSNQPQHF.

The V gene is TRBV6-2 or TRBV6-3, the J gene TRBJ2-7; 7 positions match TRBD2. CDR3 size: 15 residues. V was pared by 4 bases and J by 2 bases, with 8 bases of the junction left unmatched. In germline, CDR1 is MNHEY, CDR2 SVGEGT. The DNA of the CDR3 is TGTGCCAGCAGTTTCAGGGTCGGGGGGACCTACGAGCAGTACTTC. It translates to CASSFRVGGTYEQYF.